This is a list of T cell receptor beta chains from one sample in a study of tumor and adjacent non-tumor tissue in lung cancer. TCRdb reprocessed the multiplex PCR reads with MiXCR, giving one entry per CDR3 protein. The sample lists approximately 110,000 distinct CDR3 sequences, about 75% occurring once. Sequencing input: lung tumor tissue. The receptors originated from a woman aged 60-70 years with non-small cell lung cancer. The conserved cysteine and the conserved F or W are not part of the CDR3 here.

>TRBV20-1|TRBJ2-7
SARAGVYEQY
>TRBV5-8|TRBJ2-1
ASSWNLLAGGTNEQF
>TRBV5-6|TRBJ1-4
ASSFRFVDLGNNEKLF
>TRBV11-3|TRBJ2-3
VSSFWTDRQY
>TRBV20-1|TRBJ2-1
SYLSGADYNEEI
>TRBV20-1|TRBJ2-1
SARHVVHYSYNELF
>TRBV6-6|TRBJ2-5
ASSGTSWEETQY
>TRBV6-6|TRBJ2-7
ATSRQTGGDHDQY
>TRBV11-2|TRBJ2-7
AGSNSGGAVKQY
>TRBV20-1|TRBJ1-2
SVREQGGLDGYT
>TRBV29-1|TRBJ2-1
SVDPRGKDNEQF
>TRBV20-1|TRBJ2-5
SARDVRVADETQY
>TRBV2|TRBJ1-5
ASSEVTRGSDQPQH
>TRBV11-2|TRBJ1-1
ASSWGQMNTEAF
>TRBV11-1|TRBJ1-2
ANSSQGPLYCYT
>TRBV11-2|TRBJ2-7
GRSWDRGGYVQY
>TRBV4-3|TRBJ2-1
ASGQGTSGIYNEQF
>TRBV7-9|TRBJ2-7
ASRAGTGGYEQY
>TRBV30|TRBJ1-6
ACTGEYNSPHH
>TRBV6-1|TRBJ2-3
VSSERAGIGTDTQY
>TRBV20-1|TRBJ2-3
SAHGSALTDMQY
>TRBV5-5|TRBJ2-5
ASSLEVAGARETQY
>TRBV18|TRBJ2-5
ASSPPGLGKETQY
>TRBV4-3|TRBJ1-2
ASSQDRGGHT
>TRBV12-3/TRBV12-4|TRBJ2-5
TSSLRDRTETQY